These 2 T cell receptor beta chains were sequenced from one sample in a study of read filtering for tumor transcriptome and immune sequencing. The library was built from around 380 ng RNA with molecular barcoded adaptors for alpha/delta and beta/gamma chains. TCRdb reprocessed the reads with MiXCR, giving one entry per CDR3 protein. The data show 14,000 to 15,000 distinct CDR3 sequences, roughly 22% seen once. The sample consisted of a population of CD138-negative cells sorted from bone marrow. The source of these receptors is a donor over 35 with multiple myeloma.

This clonotype was seen only a few times. V gene TRBV10-3 combines with J gene TRBJ1-1; D uncertain. The CDR3 contains 11 residues. Germline CDR1 and CDR2: ENHRY and SYGVKD. V lost 8 bases to trimming and J lost 7 bases, with 11 bases between them. DNA for the CDR3: TGTGCCATCGCTAACCGCGGTGAAGCTTTCTTT. This encodes CAIANRGEAFF.

Many counts were recorded for this clonotype. This chain uses TRBV3-1 with TRBJ2-2, with D possibly being TRBD1 or TRBD2 (5 bases each). The germline V gene has CDR1 LGHDT and CDR2 YNNKEL (reference sequence). This CDR3 has 12 residues. The V and J ends lost 3 bases and 6 bases respectively, with 5 bases between them. DNA of the CDR3: TGTGCCAGCAGCCAGGGGGCCGGGGAGCTGTTTTTT. Protein: CASSQGAGELFF.